These 22 T cell receptor beta chains were all obtained from the same sample, sequenced in a study of CD8 T cells in Susac syndrome (dated 2019 in TCRdb). Libraries were constructed by the immunoSEQ multiplex PCR assay. RNA was extracted with the RNeasy kit and roughly 0.45 to 1 ug was reverse transcribed using random hexamers. TCRdb passed the public sequencing reads through fastp at Q25 and MiXCR, retaining productive beta sequences. Each CDR3 protein gets just one entry, which takes the most common genes and DNA from the rows behind it. This sample lists some 68,000 distinct CDR3 sequences; around 93% were detected once. Approximately 0.15% of the sample comes from the top ten. Material: CD4+ T cells from PBMCs. The receptors were gathered from a human donor with Susac syndrome.

The CDR3 nucleotides are TGTGCCAGCAGAACAGGGGAGAGGGGCTACACCTTC. Translated: CASRTGERGYTF. The J gene is TRBJ1-2, the V gene TRBV27; 7 positions agree with TRBD1. There are 12 residues in the CDR3. The germline V gene encodes CDR1 MNHEY and CDR2 SMNVEV (reference sequence). The ends lost 6 bases at V and 8 bases at J; junction bases unmatched: 6.

The chain has TRBV28 and TRBJ2-3; no firm D call. The germline V gene has CDR1 MDHEN and CDR2 SYDVKM. Between the trimmed V and J ends, which lost 4 bases and 4 bases, there was a span of 6 bases. This CDR3 is 12 amino acids long. This CDR3 reads CASSSQPDTQYF. CDR3 in DNA: TGTGCCAGCAGTTCTCAGCCAGATACGCAGTATTTT.

CDR3 bases: TGCAGTGCTAGAGATCGGTCCAGCCCCCAAAACATTCAGTACTTC. Its protein is CSARDRSSPQNIQYF. The V call is TRBV20-1, the J call TRBJ2-4, with no clear D. CDR1 is DFQATT, CDR2 SNEGSKA, per germline (reference sequence). This CDR3 contains 15 residues. V lost 0 bases and J 5 bases, leaving 14 bases between the germline ends.

This chain uses TRBV16 with TRBJ1-3; D gene unclear. Germline V gene sequence: CDR1 KGHSY, CDR2 FQNENV. V shed 4 bases and J shed 0 bases, with 7 bases lying between them. CDR3 length: 14 residues. The CDR3 is CASSPILSGNTIYF. CDR3 nucleotide sequence: TGTGCCAGCAGCCCTATTCTCTCTGGAAACACCATATATTTT.

J is TRBJ2-2 and V is TRBV7-9; no reliable D call. V lost 6 bases, J lost 5 bases, and 19 bases lay in between. CDR1 and CDR2 from the germline V gene are SEHNR and FQNEAQ (reference sequence). The CDR3 runs 16 residues. The DNA of the CDR3 is TGTGCCAGCAGGCCTAAACCGGACGTTATTACCGGGGAGCTGTTTTTT. It yields the protein CASRPKPDVITGELFF.

The rearrangement links TRBV20-1 to TRBJ2-3; the D is unclear. The CDR3 consists of 15 residues. CDR1 and CDR2 (germline): DFQATT, SNEGSKA (reference sequence). The V end was cut by 2 bases, the J end by 0 bases, with 12 bases between. CDR3 region: CSARIIAASTDTQYF. The CDR3 DNA is TGCAGTGCTAGAATAATAGCAGCTAGCACAGATACGCAGTATTTT.

This rearrangement joins TRBV7-2 to TRBJ1-6, with D hard to call. The CDR3 is 14 residues long. V lost 1 base and J lost 10, with 11 bases in between. The germline gives CDR1 SGHTA, CDR2 FQGNSA. In DNA, the CDR3 is TGTGCCAGCAGCTTAGTCCCGGGCGGGTCACCCCTCCACTTT. The encoded protein is CASSLVPGGSPLHF.

The gene calls are TRBV30 and TRBJ1-2; 10 bases match TRBD1. Germline V gives CDR1 GTSNPN, CDR2 SVGIG (reference sequence). The length of the CDR3 is 13 residues. J lost 13 bases, V lost 4 bases, and 12 bases had no gene match. Here the CDR3 reads CAWTPTSRDRGTF. The CDR3 DNA is TGTGCCTGGACACCCACGAGCCGGGACAGGGGCACCTTC.

The chain uses TRBV28 and TRBJ1-6; 7 bases are shared with TRBD1. Trimming at V came to 6 bases and at J to 8 bases, leaving 19 bases not matched to a gene. Germline V gene data show CDR1 as MDHEN and CDR2 as SYDVKM. The CDR3 consists of 18 residues. For the CDR3, the DNA is TGTGCCAGCAGCCCCTCGACAGGGCTCAGCAGTTTCGATTCACCCCTCCACTTT. It encodes CASSPSTGLSSFDSPLHF.

The chain joins TRBV28 to TRBJ2-3; D possibly corresponds to TRBD2 (7 bases). Germline V CDR1 and CDR2: MDHEN, SYDVKM. Trimming cost V 11 bases and J 0 bases, with 24 bases left between them. This CDR3 region has 17 residues. CDR3 in DNA: TGTGCCGCCGCTTGGCGGGGGCCTTCAACTAGCACAGATACGCAGTATTTT. Translation gives CAAAWRGPSTSTDTQYF.

V gene TRBV12-3 or TRBV12-4 combines with J gene TRBJ1-1; TRBD1 agrees at 9 bases. The CDR3 spans 13 residues. Losses at the gene ends were 5 bases for V and 7 bases for J; bases not matched to a gene: 5. CDR3 DNA: TGTGCCAGCAGTCCGGACAGGGGTAATGAAGCTTTCTTT. Its translation is CASSPDRGNEAFF.

The chain couples TRBV29-1 to TRBJ2-7; TRBD1 aligns across 8 bases. The CDR3 sequence is 11 residues long. Per the germline V gene, CDR1 is SQVTM and CDR2 is ANQGSEA. V was pared by 0 bases and J by 13 bases, with 5 bases of the junction left unmatched. CDR3 residues: CSVEDNRGLYF. The DNA for the CDR3 is TGCAGCGTTGAAGATAACAGGGGGTTATACTTC.

The chain combines TRBV4-2 with TRBJ2-1, with 10 bases matching TRBD2. Germline lookup yields CDR1 LGHNA and CDR2 YNFKEQ. V was pared by 2 bases and J by 6 bases, with 4 bases of the junction left unmatched. This CDR3 has 15 amino acids. CDR3 coding DNA: TGTGCCAGCAGCCAACGTAGCGGGGGGTTCAATGAGCAGTTCTTC. This gives the protein CASSQRSGGFNEQFF.

The chain is built from TRBV30 and TRBJ2-1; tentatively, D is TRBD1 or TRBD2 (6 bases each). CDR1 is GTSNPN, CDR2 SVGIG, per germline (reference sequence). The ends were cut back, 0 bases at V and 11 bases at J, with 20 bases in the middle. This CDR3 comprises 15 residues. The CDR3 DNA reads TGTGCCTGGAGTGTACTGGCGGGGACACCTAGGCAGCAGTTCTTC. This sequence encodes CAWSVLAGTPRQQFF.

V gene TRBV6-4 combines with J gene TRBJ2-3; possibly TRBD1 for D (6 bases). The germline gives CDR1 MRHNA, CDR2 SNTAGT. This CDR3 comprises 15 residues. Trimming removed 6 bases at V and 1 base at J, with 14 bases between. CDR3 DNA sequence: TGTGCCAGCAGAGCACGGGACACACGCACAGATACGCAGTATTTT. This translates into CASRARDTRTDTQYF.

This sequence joins TRBV5-1 and TRBJ2-7, with D maybe TRBD1 (5 bases). Trimming cost V 0 bases and J 3 bases, with 13 bases left between them. From germline, CDR1 is SGHRS and CDR2 YFSETQ. This CDR3 spans 15 amino acids. The CDR3 is CASSLGSGPYYEQYF. The CDR3, as DNA: TGCGCCAGCAGCTTGGGGTCAGGGCCCTACTACGAGCAGTACTTC.

This clonotype turned up a few times. This chain uses TRBV5-1 with TRBJ1-2; perhaps TRBD1 as D (5 bases). Trimming shortened V by 0 bases and J by 10 bases, and 10 bases separated the two germline ends. Germline CDR1 SGHRS, CDR2 YFSETQ. There are 12 residues in the CDR3. The CDR3 nucleotides are TGCGCCAGCAGCTTGGCCGAGGGGTACTACACCTTC. Translating it yields CASSLAEGYYTF. Drawing the rest from reference TRBV5-1 and TRBJ1-2, the complete variable domain is KAGVTQTPRYLIKTRGQQVTLSCSPISGHRSVSWYQQTPGQGLQFLFEYFSETQRNKGNFPGRFSGRQFSNSRSEMNVSTLELGDSALYLCASSLAEGYYTFGSGTRLTVV.

The chain couples TRBV7-2 to TRBJ1-1; a weak D match, TRBD1 (6 bases). From germline, CDR1 is SGHTA and CDR2 FQGNSA. V gave up 2 bases and J gave up 0 bases, with 7 bases separating them. This CDR3 region has 14 residues. The CDR3 sequence: CASSLQGMNTEAFF. The CDR3 DNA reads as TGTGCCAGCAGCTTACAGGGGATGAACACTGAAGCTTTCTTT.

This clonotype was counted once. V gene TRBV28 combines with J gene TRBJ2-7, with D tentatively TRBD1 (6 bases). Germline-derived CDR1 and CDR2 are MDHEN and SYDVKM. With 5 bases removed from V and 1 base from J, the gap between germline ends came to 15 bases. This CDR3 is 15 amino acids long. CDR3 in amino acids: CASSPVGAGSYEQYF. The DNA for the CDR3 is TGTGCCAGCAGTCCCGTGGGGGCAGGGTCCTACGAGCAGTACTTC.

CDR3 sequence (DNA): TGTGCCAGCATGGGGGCCCTGGGGGAGCAGTACTTC. As protein: CASMGALGEQYF. This chain joins TRBV6-6 and TRBJ2-7, with D perhaps TRBD1 (6 bases). V was pared by 7 bases and J by 7 bases, with 14 bases between. The germline V gene has CDR1 MNHNY and CDR2 SVGAGI (reference sequence). The CDR3 totals 12 residues.

This clonotype was picked up one time. CDR3 in amino acids: CSARGTGASLFF. CDR3 in DNA: TGCAGTGCTAGAGGGACAGGGGCTTCACTGTTTTTT. This rearrangement joins TRBV20-1 to TRBJ1-4; 9 bases are shared with TRBD1. The CDR3 loop spans 12 amino acids. The V and J ends lost 1 base and 13 bases, in that order; junction bases with no gene match: 4. Germline lookup yields CDR1 DFQATT and CDR2 SNEGSKA (reference sequence).

The chain couples TRBV7-2 to TRBJ2-7, with D tentatively TRBD1 (5 bases). Germline assignment: CDR1 SGHTA and CDR2 FQGNSA. The CDR3 runs to 12 residues. Deletions cut 0 bases from V and 6 bases from J, with 6 bases between. The DNA for the CDR3 is TGTGCCAGCAGCTTAGCAGGGGTCGAGCAGTACTTC. It codes for CASSLAGVEQYF.